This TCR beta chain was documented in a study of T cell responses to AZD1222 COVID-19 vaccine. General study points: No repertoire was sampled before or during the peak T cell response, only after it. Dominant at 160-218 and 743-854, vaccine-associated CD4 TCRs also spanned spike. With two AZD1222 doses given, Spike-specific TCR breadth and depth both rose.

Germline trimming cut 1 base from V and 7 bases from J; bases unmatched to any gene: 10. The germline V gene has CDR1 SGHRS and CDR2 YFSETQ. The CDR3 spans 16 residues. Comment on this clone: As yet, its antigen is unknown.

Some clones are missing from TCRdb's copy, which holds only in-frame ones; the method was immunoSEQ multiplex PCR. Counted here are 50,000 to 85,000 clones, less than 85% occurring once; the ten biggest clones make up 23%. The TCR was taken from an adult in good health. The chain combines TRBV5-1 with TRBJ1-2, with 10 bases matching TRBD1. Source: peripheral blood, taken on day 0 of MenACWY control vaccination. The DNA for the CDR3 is TGCGCCAGCAGCTTGATCGGGACAGGGGAAAGAAGTGGCTACACCTTC. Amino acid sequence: CASSLIGTGERSGYTF.